This T cell receptor beta chain comes out of a study of shared clonotypes between healthy human individuals. The CDR3 consists of 16 residues. Germline CDR1 reads SGHNT; CDR2 reads YYREEE (reference sequence). The V end was cut by 5 bases, the J end by 3 bases, with 17 bases between. HIV-negative, healthy adults without recent acute infections or vaccinations were the donors. Using immunoSEQ multiplex PCR, the repertoire was profiled, and TCRdb retains in-frame clones only, with some absent. The sample shows roughly 2.5 million clones, around nine tenths of them seen only once. The TCR originated in a man aged 18-30 years in good health. This rearrangement joins TRBV5-4 to TRBJ1-4, with a tentative D call TRBD1 (5 bases). The sequenced sample was naive CD4+ T cells sorted from blood. As to subset: CD45RA+ positively selected. CDR3 region: CASSSRDSSPNEKLFF. CDR3 bases: TGTGCCAGCAGTTCCCGGGACTCCTCACCTAATGAAAAACTGTTTTTT.